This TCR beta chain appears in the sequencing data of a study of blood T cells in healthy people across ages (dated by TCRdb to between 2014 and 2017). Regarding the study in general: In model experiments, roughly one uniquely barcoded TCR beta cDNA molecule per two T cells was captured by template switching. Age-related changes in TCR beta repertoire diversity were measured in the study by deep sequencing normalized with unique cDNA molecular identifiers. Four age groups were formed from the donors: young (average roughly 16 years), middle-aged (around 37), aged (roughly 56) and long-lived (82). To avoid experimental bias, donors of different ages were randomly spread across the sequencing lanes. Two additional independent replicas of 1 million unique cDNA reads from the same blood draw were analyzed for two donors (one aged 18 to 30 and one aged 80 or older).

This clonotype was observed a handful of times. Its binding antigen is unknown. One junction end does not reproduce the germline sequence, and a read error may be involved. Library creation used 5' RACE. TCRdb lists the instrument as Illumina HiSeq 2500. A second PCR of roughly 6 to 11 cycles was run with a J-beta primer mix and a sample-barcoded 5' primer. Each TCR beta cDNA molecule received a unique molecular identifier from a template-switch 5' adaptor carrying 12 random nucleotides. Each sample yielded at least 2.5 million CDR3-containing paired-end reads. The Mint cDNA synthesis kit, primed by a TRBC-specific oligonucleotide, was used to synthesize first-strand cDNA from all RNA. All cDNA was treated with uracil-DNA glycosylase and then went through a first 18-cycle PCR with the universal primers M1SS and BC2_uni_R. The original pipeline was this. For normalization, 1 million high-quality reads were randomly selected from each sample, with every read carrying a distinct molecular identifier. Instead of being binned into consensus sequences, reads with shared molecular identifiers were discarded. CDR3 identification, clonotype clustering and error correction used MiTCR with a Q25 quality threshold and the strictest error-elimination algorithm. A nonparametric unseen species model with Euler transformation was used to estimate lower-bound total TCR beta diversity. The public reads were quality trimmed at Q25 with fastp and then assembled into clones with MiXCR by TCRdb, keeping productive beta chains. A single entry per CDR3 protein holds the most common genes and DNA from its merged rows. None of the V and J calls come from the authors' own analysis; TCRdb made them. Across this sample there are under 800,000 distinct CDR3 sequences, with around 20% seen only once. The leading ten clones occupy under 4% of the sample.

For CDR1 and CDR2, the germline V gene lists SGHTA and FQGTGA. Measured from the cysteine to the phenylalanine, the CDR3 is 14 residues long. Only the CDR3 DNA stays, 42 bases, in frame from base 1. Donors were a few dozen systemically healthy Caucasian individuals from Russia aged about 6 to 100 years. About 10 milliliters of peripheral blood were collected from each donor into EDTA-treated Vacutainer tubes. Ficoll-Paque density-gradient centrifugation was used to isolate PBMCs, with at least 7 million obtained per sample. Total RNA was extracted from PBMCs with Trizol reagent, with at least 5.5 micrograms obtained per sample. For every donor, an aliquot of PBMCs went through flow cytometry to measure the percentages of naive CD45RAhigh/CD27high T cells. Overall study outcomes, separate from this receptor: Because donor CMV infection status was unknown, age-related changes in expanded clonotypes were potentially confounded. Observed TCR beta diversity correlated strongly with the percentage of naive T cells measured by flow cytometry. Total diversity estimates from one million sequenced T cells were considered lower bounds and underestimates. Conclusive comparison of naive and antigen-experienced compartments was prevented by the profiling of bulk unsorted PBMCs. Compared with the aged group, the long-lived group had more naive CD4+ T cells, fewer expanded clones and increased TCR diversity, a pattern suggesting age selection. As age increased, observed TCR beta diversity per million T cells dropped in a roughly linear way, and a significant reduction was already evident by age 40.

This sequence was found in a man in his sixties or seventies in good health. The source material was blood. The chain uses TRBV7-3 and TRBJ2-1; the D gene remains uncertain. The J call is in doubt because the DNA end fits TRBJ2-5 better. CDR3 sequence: CASSLTRQQEAQYF. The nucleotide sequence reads TGTGCCAGCAGCTTAACACGGCAGCAAGAGGCCCAGTACTTC.